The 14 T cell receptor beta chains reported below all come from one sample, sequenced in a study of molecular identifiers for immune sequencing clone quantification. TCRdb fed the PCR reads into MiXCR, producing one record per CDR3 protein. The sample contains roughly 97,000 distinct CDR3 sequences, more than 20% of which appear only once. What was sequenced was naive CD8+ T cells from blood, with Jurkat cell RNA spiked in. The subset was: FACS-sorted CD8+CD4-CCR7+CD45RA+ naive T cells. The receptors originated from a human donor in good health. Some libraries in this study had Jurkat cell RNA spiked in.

CDR3 nucleotide sequence: TGTGCCAGCAGCGTAGAAGAGATCCTTCGCACAGATACGCAGTATTTT. As protein: CASSVEEILRTDTQYF. The genes are TRBV9 and TRBJ2-3; D not resolved. The germline gives CDR1 SGDLS, CDR2 YYNGEE. The V and J ends lost 0 bases and 1 base respectively, with 12 bases between them. There are 16 residues in the CDR3.

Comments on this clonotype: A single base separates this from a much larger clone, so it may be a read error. Here the CDR3 reads CASRQVQFGGRKQPQHF. The CDR3, as DNA: TGTGCCAGCCGCCAAGTCCAATTTGGGGGGCGGAAACAGCCCCAGCATTTT. The chain links TRBV3-1 to TRBJ1-5; D perhaps matches TRBD1 (6 bases). Germline CDR1 is LGHDT and CDR2 is YNNKEL (reference sequence). The CDR3 has 17 amino acids.

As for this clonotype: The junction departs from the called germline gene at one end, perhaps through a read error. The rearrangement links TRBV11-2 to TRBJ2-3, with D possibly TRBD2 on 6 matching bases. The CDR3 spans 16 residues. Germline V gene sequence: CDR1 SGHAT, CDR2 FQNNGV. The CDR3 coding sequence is TGTGCCAGCAGCTCAATTAGGGCGGGGAGGCCAGATACGCGGTATTTT. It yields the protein CASSSIRAGRPDTRYF.

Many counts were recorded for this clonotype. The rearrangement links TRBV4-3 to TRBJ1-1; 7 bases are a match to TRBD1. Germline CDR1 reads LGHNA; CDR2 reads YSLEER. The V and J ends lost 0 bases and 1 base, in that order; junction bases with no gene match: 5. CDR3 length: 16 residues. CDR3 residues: CASSQEPGQTNTEAFF. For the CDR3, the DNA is TGCGCCAGCAGCCAAGAACCGGGACAGACGAACACTGAAGCTTTCTTT.

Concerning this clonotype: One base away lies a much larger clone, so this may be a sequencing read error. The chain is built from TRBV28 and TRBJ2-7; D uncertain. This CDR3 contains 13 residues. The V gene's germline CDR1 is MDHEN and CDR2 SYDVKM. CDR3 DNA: TGTGCCAGCAGTTTTGGTGGCAACTACGAGCAGCACTTC. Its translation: CASSFGGNYEQHF.

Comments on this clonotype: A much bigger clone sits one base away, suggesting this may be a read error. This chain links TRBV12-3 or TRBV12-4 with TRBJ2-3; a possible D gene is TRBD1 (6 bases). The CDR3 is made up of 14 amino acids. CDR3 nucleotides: TGTGCCAGCCGTTTAGGACAGCCAACAGATACGCAGTATTTT. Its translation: CASRLGQPTDTQYF.

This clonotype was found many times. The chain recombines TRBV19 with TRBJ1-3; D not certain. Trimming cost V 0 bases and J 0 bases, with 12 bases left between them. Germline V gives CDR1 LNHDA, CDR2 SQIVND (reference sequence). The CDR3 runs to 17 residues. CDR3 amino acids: CASSIDTPGGSGNTIYF. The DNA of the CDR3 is TGTGCCAGTAGTATAGATACTCCGGGCGGCTCTGGAAACACCATATATTTT.

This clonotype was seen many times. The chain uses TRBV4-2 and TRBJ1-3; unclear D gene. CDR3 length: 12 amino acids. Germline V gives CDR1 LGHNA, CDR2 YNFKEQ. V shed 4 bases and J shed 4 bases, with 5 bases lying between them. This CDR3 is CASSPRGNTIYF. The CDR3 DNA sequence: TGTGCCAGCAGCCCTCGGGGAAACACCATATATTTT.

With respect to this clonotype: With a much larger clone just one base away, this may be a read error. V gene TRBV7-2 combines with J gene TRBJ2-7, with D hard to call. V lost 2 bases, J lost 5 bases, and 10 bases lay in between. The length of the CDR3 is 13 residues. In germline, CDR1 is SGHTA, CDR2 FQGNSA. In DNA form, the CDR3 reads TGTGCCAGCAGCTTACTGCAGACCCACGAGCAGTACTTC. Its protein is CASSLLQTHEQYF.

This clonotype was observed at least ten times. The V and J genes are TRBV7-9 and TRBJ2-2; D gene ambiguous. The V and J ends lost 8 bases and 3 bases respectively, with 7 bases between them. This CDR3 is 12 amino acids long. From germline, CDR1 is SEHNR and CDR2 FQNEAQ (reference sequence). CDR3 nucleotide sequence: TGTGCCAGCTTCCAAGACACCGGGGAGCTGTTTTTT. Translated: CASFQDTGELFF.

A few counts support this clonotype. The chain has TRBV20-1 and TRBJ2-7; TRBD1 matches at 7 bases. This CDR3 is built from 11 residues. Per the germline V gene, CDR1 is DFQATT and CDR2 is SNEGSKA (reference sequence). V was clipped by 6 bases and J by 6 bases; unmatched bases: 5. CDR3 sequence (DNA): TGCAGTGCATGGACAGGTGGCGAGCAGTACTTC. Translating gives CSAWTGGEQYF.

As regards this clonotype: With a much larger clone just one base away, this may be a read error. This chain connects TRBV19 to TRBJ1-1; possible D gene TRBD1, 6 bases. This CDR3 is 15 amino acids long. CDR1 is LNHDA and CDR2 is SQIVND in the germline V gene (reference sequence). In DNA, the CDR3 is TGTGCCAATAGTCTAGGGGGGCCCTTGGGCACTGAAGCTTTCTTT. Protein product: CANSLGGPLGTEAFF.

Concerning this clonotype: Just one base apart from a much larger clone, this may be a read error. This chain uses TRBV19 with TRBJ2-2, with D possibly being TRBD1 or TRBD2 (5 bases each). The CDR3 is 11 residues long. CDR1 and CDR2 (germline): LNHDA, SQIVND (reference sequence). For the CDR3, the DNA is TGTGCCAGTAGTTGGTCCGGGGCGCTGTTTTTT. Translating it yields CASSWSGALFF.

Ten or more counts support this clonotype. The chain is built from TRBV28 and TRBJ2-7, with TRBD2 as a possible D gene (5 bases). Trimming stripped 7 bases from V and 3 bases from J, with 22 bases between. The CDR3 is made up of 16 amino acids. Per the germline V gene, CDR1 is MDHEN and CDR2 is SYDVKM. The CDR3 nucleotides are TGTGCCAGCAAAACTGTGGACGGCTCGGGATTCTACGAGCAGTACTTC. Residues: CASKTVDGSGFYEQYF. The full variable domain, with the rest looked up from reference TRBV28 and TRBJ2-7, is DVKVTQSSRYLVKRTGEKVFLECVQDMDHENMFWYRQDPGLGLRLIYFSYDVKMKEKGDIPEGYSVSREKKERFSLILESASTNQTSMYLCASKTVDGSGFYEQYFGPGTRLTVT.